This TCR beta chain was found in a study of OX40 agonist ivuxolimab in advanced cancers. Study as a whole: Three partial responders included one hepatocellular carcinoma patient and two cutaneous melanoma patients.

As regards this clone: The antigen remains undetermined.

Overall study results and limits: More expanded clones were found, on average, in CD8+ than in CD4+ T cells.

Sequencing was performed with immunoSEQ multiplex PCR; in TCRdb, only in-frame clones are kept and a portion is missing. The table lists roughly 33,000 clones, roughly 89% of them singletons, with 1.5% to 2% in the top ten. Germline values: CDR1 SGHRS, CDR2 YFSETQ. Trimming left V 3 bases short and J 8 bases short, with 15 bases between. This CDR3 region has 14 residues. The sequenced sample was CD4+ or CD8+ T cells sorted from blood, obtained in a trial of the OX40 agonist ivuxolimab. The chain couples TRBV5-1 to TRBJ2-1; D may match TRBD1 or TRBD2 (5 bases each). This clonotype was obtained from an adult with an advanced solid tumor such as melanoma, head and neck, liver or kidney cancer. CDR3 in DNA: TGCGCCAGCAGCTACCGGGACGAGGAAGATGAGCAGTTCTTC. Its protein is CASSYRDEEDEQFF.